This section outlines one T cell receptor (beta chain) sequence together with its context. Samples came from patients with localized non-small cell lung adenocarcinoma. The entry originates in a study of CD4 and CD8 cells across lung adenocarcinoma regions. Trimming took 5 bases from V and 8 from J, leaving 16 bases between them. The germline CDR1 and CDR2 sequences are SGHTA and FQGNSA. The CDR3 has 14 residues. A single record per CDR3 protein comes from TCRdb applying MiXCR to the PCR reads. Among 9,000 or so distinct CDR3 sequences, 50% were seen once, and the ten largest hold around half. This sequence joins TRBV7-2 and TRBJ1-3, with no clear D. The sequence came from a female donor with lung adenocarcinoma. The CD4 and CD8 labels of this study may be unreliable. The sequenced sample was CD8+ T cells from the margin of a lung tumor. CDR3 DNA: TGTGCCAGCAGCCCGCAAGGGTTAAGGGACACCATATATTTT. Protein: CASSPQGLRDTIYF.